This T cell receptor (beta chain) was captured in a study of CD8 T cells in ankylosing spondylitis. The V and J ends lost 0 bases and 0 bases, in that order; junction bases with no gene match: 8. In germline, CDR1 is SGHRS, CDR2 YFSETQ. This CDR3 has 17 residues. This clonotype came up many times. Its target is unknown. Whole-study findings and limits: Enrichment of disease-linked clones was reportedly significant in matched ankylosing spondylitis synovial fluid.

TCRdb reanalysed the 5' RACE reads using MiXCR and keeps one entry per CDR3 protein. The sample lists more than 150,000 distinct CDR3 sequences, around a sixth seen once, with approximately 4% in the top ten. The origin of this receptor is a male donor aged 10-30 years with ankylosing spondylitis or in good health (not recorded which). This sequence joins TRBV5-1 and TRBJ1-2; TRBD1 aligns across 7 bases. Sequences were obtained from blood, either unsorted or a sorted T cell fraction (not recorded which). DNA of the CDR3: TGCGCCAGCAGCTTGGCTTTGGGACAGCGAACTAACTATGGCTACACCTTC. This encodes CASSLALGQRTNYGYTF.